These 9 T cell receptor beta chains share one sample of origin, sequenced in a study of CD8 T cells in ankylosing spondylitis. One entry per CDR3 protein results from TCRdb running MiXCR on the 5' RACE reads. The sample consists of nearly 350,000 distinct CDR3 sequences, 14% to 15% of them appearing once. Material: blood, either unsorted or a sorted T cell fraction (not recorded which). Receptors originate from a male donor with ankylosing spondylitis or in good health (not recorded which).

This clonotype turned up a few times. The chain has TRBV4-1 and TRBJ1-2; D remains ambiguous. Per germline, CDR1 MGHRA and CDR2 YSYEKL. V was clipped by 4 bases and J by 4 bases, with 16 bases between them. The CDR3 runs to 15 residues. The CDR3 DNA is TGCGCCAGCAGCCGAGTATTATGGGAGCCCTATGGCTACACCTTC. As protein: CASSRVLWEPYGYTF.

The rearrangement links TRBV11-2 to TRBJ2-2, with TRBD2 identical over 7 bases. The germline V gene has CDR1 SGHAT and CDR2 FQNNGV. The CDR3 sequence is 16 residues long. Unmatched junction bases numbered 7, after V lost 6 bases and J lost 0 bases. The DNA for the CDR3 is TGTGCCAGCAGTCCTGCGGGGGTCACGAACACCGGGGAGCTGTTTTTT. Its protein is CASSPAGVTNTGELFF.

This clonotype was detected a few times. The chain is built from TRBV19 and TRBJ2-1; the D is unclear. V was clipped by 3 bases and J by 7 bases, with 7 bases between them. Germline-derived CDR1 and CDR2 are LNHDA and SQIVND (reference sequence). This CDR3 has 12 amino acids. In DNA form, the CDR3 reads TGTGCCAGTAGTATCCCCCCGAATGAGCAGTTCTTC. Translating gives CASSIPPNEQFF.

The sample holds many counts of this clonotype. A junction boundary mismatches the germline segment, possibly from a read error. The chain uses TRBV3-1 and TRBJ1-1; D is ambiguous. Germline values: CDR1 LGHDT, CDR2 YNNKEL (reference sequence). The CDR3 consists of 13 residues. The CDR3 nucleotides read TGCGCCAGCAGCCCCGGGCCTAACACTGAAGCTTTCTTT. Translating it yields CASSPGPNTEAFF. The entire variable domain, with the rest obtained from reference TRBV3-1 and TRBJ1-1, is as follows: DTAVSQTPKYLVTQMGNDKSIKCEQNLGHDTMYWYKQDSKKFLKIMFSYNNKELIINETVPNRFSPKSPDKAHLNLHINSLELGDSAVYFCASSPGPNTEAFFGQGTRLTVV.

This clonotype was detected many times. This chain uses TRBV29-1 with TRBJ1-1; TRBD1 is a possible D gene (6 bases). The CDR3 loop spans 13 amino acids. Per germline, CDR1 SQVTM and CDR2 ANQGSEA. The V end lost 7 bases, the J end lost 0 bases, and 12 bases lay between the germline ends. The CDR3 reads CSANREVNTEAFF. In nucleotides, the CDR3 is TGCAGCGCCAACAGGGAGGTGAACACTGAAGCTTTCTTT.

This clonotype has at least ten counts. The rearrangement joins TRBV4-1 to TRBJ2-7; no definite D call. The CDR3 has 15 residues. CDR1 is MGHRA, CDR2 YSYEKL, per germline. The ends were cut back, 0 bases at V and 6 bases at J, with 15 bases in the middle. The CDR3: CASSQDGPGSSEQYF. Written as DNA, the CDR3 is TGCGCCAGCAGCCAAGATGGGCCGGGCTCTAGCGAGCAGTACTTC.

The chain uses TRBV15 and TRBJ2-7; 8 positions agree with TRBD1. The CDR3 contains 16 residues. Trimming took 3 bases from V and 0 from J; bases not matched to a gene: 7. CDR1 is LNHNV, CDR2 YYDKDF, per germline (reference sequence). In DNA, the CDR3 is TGTGCCACCAGCAGCGGGGACAGGCGTAGCTCCTACGAGCAGTACTTC. It specifies CATSSGDRRSSYEQYF.

This chain connects TRBV11-3 to TRBJ2-7; D possibly corresponds to TRBD1 (6 bases). CDR1 is SGHNT and CDR2 is YENEEA in the germline V gene. The CDR3 runs to 14 residues. V lost 3 bases to trimming and J lost 5 bases, with 14 bases between them. CDR3 residues: CASSFYRDGDEQYF. In DNA, the CDR3 is TGTGCCAGCAGCTTCTACAGGGATGGTGACGAGCAGTACTTC.

The V call is TRBV5-5, the J call TRBJ2-7; D tentatively reads TRBD1 or TRBD2 (5 bases each). Trimming took off 4 bases at V and 3 bases at J, with 14 bases between the two ends. Germline loops: CDR1 SGHKS, CDR2 YYEKEE (reference sequence). The CDR3 contains 14 residues. The CDR3 sequence is CASSQGVWGYEQYF. CDR3 DNA: TGTGCCAGCAGCCAGGGAGTATGGGGCTACGAGCAGTACTTC.